This record concerns one TCR beta chain sequence. The data derive from a study of shared clonotypes between healthy human individuals. Only in-frame clones appear in the TCRdb table, and some are missing; sequencing was by immunoSEQ multiplex PCR. The sample includes approximately 1,000,000 clones, approximately 80% seen only once; the top ten take 0.89%. The CDR3 contains 16 residues. The germline CDR1 and CDR2 sequences are SGHTA and FQGNSA. V was shortened by 4 bases and J by 4 bases, with 20 bases between the two germline ends. The sequencing sample was made of memory CD4+ T cells from PBMCs. Subset indicated: CD45RA-negative fraction. This chain connects TRBV7-2 to TRBJ2-7, with D possibly matching TRBD1 (5 bases). The TCR comes from a man aged 18 to 29 in good health. Some clones in this sample may be carry-over from other donors' samples. Here the CDR3 reads CASSSFAQGSVYEQYF. The DNA for the CDR3 is TGTGCCAGCAGCTCCTTCGCTCAGGGATCCGTTTACGAGCAGTACTTC.